Below, 27 T cell receptor beta chains from the same sample are listed, as sequenced in a study of neurological immune-mediated disorders. A single record per CDR3 protein comes from TCRdb applying MiXCR to the 5' RACE reads. This sample has around 130,000 distinct CDR3 sequences, with about 3.2% found just once. The sequencing input was PBMCs. The origin of the receptors is a young woman with multiple sclerosis.

This clonotype was seen many times. The chain uses TRBV29-1 and TRBJ2-1; 11 bases match TRBD2. V shed 7 bases, J shed 1 base, and the junction held 9 bases outside the gene matches. The CDR3 is 16 amino acids. Per germline, CDR1 SQVTM and CDR2 ANQGSEA. CDR3 sequence (DNA): TGCAGCGCTCATTCGGGACTAGCGGCTTCCTACAATGAGCAGTTCTTC. Its translation is CSAHSGLAASYNEQFF.

This clonotype occurred many times. This chain's CDR3 is CASSLGHNSPLHF. The CDR3 bases are TGTGCCAGCAGCTTGGGCCATAATTCACCCCTCCACTTT. This chain uses TRBV7-2 with TRBJ1-6; D not resolved. This CDR3 is 13 amino acids long. The ends were cut back, 3 bases at V and 5 bases at J, with 5 bases in the middle. The germline V gene has CDR1 SGHTA and CDR2 FQGNSA. Together with reference TRBV7-2 and TRBJ1-6, the CDR3 gives the full variable domain: GAGVSQSPSNKVTEKGKDVELRCDPISGHTALYWYRQSLGQGLEFLIYFQGNSAPDKSGLPSDRFSAERTGGSVSTLTIQRTQQEDSAVYLCASSLGHNSPLHFGNGTRLTVT.

The table lists this clonotype with many counts. The V call is TRBV12-3 or TRBV12-4, the J call TRBJ2-4, with 10 bases lining up with TRBD2. With V trimmed by 3 bases and J by 0 bases, 8 bases remained unmatched. This CDR3 is 18 amino acids long. The CDR3 region has the DNA TGTGCCAGCAGTTTTTGGAGCGGGGGGGGGATAGCCAAAAACATTCAGTACTTC. Residues: CASSFWSGGGIAKNIQYF.

This clonotype occurred many times. V gene TRBV27 combines with J gene TRBJ1-2, with D maybe TRBD1 (5 bases). Trimming stripped 2 bases from V and 3 bases from J, with 7 bases between. CDR3 length: 13 amino acids. Germline V CDR1 and CDR2: MNHEY, SMNVEV (reference sequence). In DNA, the CDR3 is TGTGCCAGCAGTTTAGGGGACGACTATGGCTACACCTTC. Translated: CASSLGDDYGYTF.

Many counts were recorded for this clonotype. This chain's CDR3 is CSALEGGGPGNTIYF. CDR3 sequence (DNA): TGCAGTGCCCTAGAGGGAGGCGGCCCTGGAAACACCATATATTTT. The V and J genes are TRBV20-1 and TRBJ1-3; D unclear. Germline V lookup: CDR1 DFQATT, CDR2 SNEGSKA (reference sequence). This CDR3 is built from 15 residues. V was clipped by 6 bases and J by 2 bases, with 17 bases between them.

This clonotype was picked up many times. This rearrangement joins TRBV5-6 to TRBJ1-2; a possible D gene is TRBD1 (5 bases). Germline V gives CDR1 SGHDT, CDR2 YYEEEE. The CDR3 sequence is 15 residues long. The V and J ends lost 0 bases and 3 bases respectively, with 12 bases between them. Here the CDR3 reads CASSLVLGTDYGYTF. CDR3 DNA sequence: TGTGCCAGCAGCTTGGTTTTAGGGACGGACTATGGCTACACCTTC.

This clonotype was seen at least ten times. This sequence joins TRBV27 and TRBJ2-7, with a possible D match to TRBD1 (5 bases). Germline CDR1 MNHEY, CDR2 SMNVEV (reference sequence). The CDR3 sequence is 14 residues long. Between the trimmed V and J ends, which lost 5 bases and 2 bases, there was a span of 13 bases. The CDR3 DNA reads TGTGCCAGCAGTCCACGTACAGGAGCCTACGAGCAGTACTTC. Its protein is CASSPRTGAYEQYF.

Worth noting for this clonotype: A much more abundant neighbour one base away suggests this may be a read error. The rearrangement joins TRBV7-2 to TRBJ2-1; 9 bases line up with TRBD2. Germline CDR1 is SGHTA and CDR2 is FQGNSA. The CDR3 spans 14 residues. With V trimmed by 5 bases and J by 8 bases, 7 bases remained unmatched. The CDR3, as DNA: TGTGCCAGCAGCCCCGGAATAGCGGGAGATGAGCAGTTCTTC. Its protein product is CASSPGIAGDEQFF.

This clonotype was seen at least ten times. The V call is TRBV5-1, the J call TRBJ1-5; no clear D. V was pared by 0 bases and J by 8 bases, with 12 bases between. The CDR3 spans 14 residues. Germline CDR1 is SGHRS and CDR2 is YFSETQ. In DNA form, the CDR3 reads TGCGCCAGCAGCTTGGGACCCGCTGGGGAGCCCCAGCATTTT. The encoded protein is CASSLGPAGEPQHF.

This clonotype was recorded many times. This chain's CDR3 is CAITRGQGGTGELFF. CDR3 DNA sequence: TGTGCCATCACAAGAGGACAGGGTGGCACCGGGGAGCTGTTTTTT. V is TRBV10-3 and J is TRBJ2-2; TRBD1 agrees at 8 bases. Germline V gene data show CDR1 as ENHRY and CDR2 as SYGVKD. The V segment lost 7 bases and the J segment 4 bases; nucleotides outside the gene matches: 8. There are 15 residues in the CDR3.

This clonotype was picked up many times. The chain couples TRBV20-1 to TRBJ2-3; D not certain. The V and J ends lost 0 bases and 7 bases respectively, with 8 bases between them. Germline V gene lookup returns CDR1 DFQATT and CDR2 SNEGSKA (reference sequence). CDR3 length equals 12 residues. The CDR3 bases are TGCAGTGCTAGAGATGGTGGAAATACGCAGTATTTT. This codes for CSARDGGNTQYF.

Comments on this clonotype: A much larger clone differs from this one at a single base, so this may be a read error. The chain carries TRBV5-1 and TRBJ2-7, with D possibly matching TRBD1 (6 bases). Germline V gene sequence: CDR1 SGHRS, CDR2 YFSETQ. The CDR3 totals 11 residues. The CDR3 loop is CDSSTGPEQYF. CDR3 nucleotide sequence: TGCGACAGCAGCACAGGGCCCGAGCAGTACTTC.

This chain connects TRBV20-1 to TRBJ1-2; D gene uncertain. CDR1 and CDR2 from the germline V gene are DFQATT and SNEGSKA (reference sequence). The CDR3 consists of 12 residues. Trimming pared 1 base from V and 2 bases from J, leaving 5 bases between. The CDR3 sequence: CSARGRNYGYTF. DNA for the CDR3: TGCAGTGCTAGAGGACGGAACTATGGCTACACCTTC.

This clonotype was seen many times. The chain links TRBV20-1 to TRBJ2-3; 7 nucleotides match TRBD2. Germline V gene lookup returns CDR1 DFQATT and CDR2 SNEGSKA (reference sequence). This CDR3 contains 15 residues. Losses at the gene ends were 6 bases for V and 1 base for J; bases not matched to a gene: 10. The CDR3 region is CSAGPLAGRTDTQYF. CDR3 DNA sequence: TGCAGTGCCGGCCCGTTAGCGGGCCGCACAGATACGCAGTATTTT.

This clonotype was seen repeatedly, ten times or more. The chain uses TRBV20-1 and TRBJ1-6, with TRBD1 matching over 8 bases. The CDR3 spans 14 residues. Per germline, CDR1 DFQATT and CDR2 SNEGSKA (reference sequence). V lost 0 bases to trimming and J lost 9 bases; unmatched junction nucleotides: 4. The CDR3 nucleotides are TGCAGTGCTAGAGAGACAGGGGTTAGTTCACCCCTCCACTTT. This codes for CSARETGVSSPLHF.

This clonotype has at least ten counts. J is TRBJ2-3 and V is TRBV24-1; D gene unclear. The CDR3 length is 12 residues. The germline CDR1 and CDR2 sequences are KGHDR and SFDVKD. Trimming took 4 bases from V and 7 from J, leaving 8 bases between them. CDR3 residues: CATSDWGNTQYF. The CDR3 DNA reads TGTGCCACCAGTGACTGGGGAAATACGCAGTATTTT.

This clonotype was seen at least ten times. This chain's CDR3 is CASSLPGADGYTF. The DNA for the CDR3 is TGTGCCAGCAGCCTTCCCGGGGCGGATGGCTACACCTTC. The chain recombines TRBV16 with TRBJ1-2; D may be TRBD1 (5 bases). The germline CDR1 and CDR2 sequences are KGHSY and FQNENV. V was clipped by 4 bases and J by 6 bases, with 12 bases between them. This CDR3 region has 13 residues.

This clonotype came up a few times. This chain joins TRBV5-1 and TRBJ2-3, with 10 bases identical to TRBD2. This CDR3 has 15 residues. Germline V gene data show CDR1 as SGHRS and CDR2 as YFSETQ. V lost 2 bases and J lost 2; bases outside the gene matches: 2. The CDR3 DNA reads as TGCGCCAGCAGCTTAACTAGCGGGACCACAGATACGCAGTATTTT. Translating gives CASSLTSGTTDTQYF.

There are many counts of this clonotype. CDR3: CASSLFGQGEQYF. CDR3 nucleotide sequence: TGCGCCAGCAGCTTGTTTGGGCAGGGCGAGCAGTACTTC. The chain uses TRBV5-1 and TRBJ2-7, with a possible D match to TRBD1 (5 bases). Trimming left V 1 base short and J 6 bases short, with 11 bases between. CDR3 length: 13 amino acids. Per germline, CDR1 SGHRS and CDR2 YFSETQ.

This clonotype was recorded a few times. The chain joins TRBV20-1 to TRBJ1-1, with D maybe TRBD1 (5 bases). This CDR3 comprises 11 residues. With 5 bases removed from V and 4 bases from J, the gap between germline ends came to 8 bases. CDR1 and CDR2 (germline): DFQATT, SNEGSKA (reference sequence). The CDR3 region has the DNA TGCAGTGCTGGAGGGACCACTGAAGCTTTCTTT. It yields the protein CSAGGTTEAFF.

This clonotype was seen ten or more times. This chain uses TRBV20-1 with TRBJ1-1, with TRBD1 identical over 8 bases. Germline CDR1 and CDR2: DFQATT and SNEGSKA (reference sequence). Trimming at V came to 1 base and at J to 5 bases, leaving 6 bases not matched to a gene. The CDR3 has 14 amino acids. The CDR3: CSARGDRRETEAFF. CDR3 DNA sequence: TGCAGTGCTAGAGGGGACAGGCGGGAGACTGAAGCTTTCTTT.

The rearrangement uses TRBV2 and TRBJ1-2, with unresolved D. From germline, CDR1 is SNHLY and CDR2 FYNNEI. V lost 4 bases and J 8 bases, leaving 14 bases between the germline ends. The CDR3 totals 13 residues. CDR3 DNA sequence: TGTGCCAGCAGTGGGACTGCCAAACGGGGCTACACCTTC. Encoded protein: CASSGTAKRGYTF.

In this sample, this clonotype turned up a few times. A clone one base away is much larger, so this may be a read error. The chain links TRBV10-3 to TRBJ1-2, with 7 bases matching TRBD1. Losses at the gene ends were 6 bases for V and 7 bases for J; bases not matched to a gene: 8. The CDR3 extends over 13 amino acids. Germline V gene data show CDR1 as ENHRY and CDR2 as SYGVKD. Here the CDR3 DNA reads TGTGCCATCAGGAACAAAGGGGGCTTTGGCTACACCTTC. This codes for CAIRNKGGFGYTF.

This clonotype occurred many times. The J gene is TRBJ2-2, the V gene TRBV3-1; 7 nucleotides align to TRBD1. V trimming: 4 bases; J trimming: 6 bases; junction bases outside the gene matches: 11. The germline gives CDR1 LGHDT, CDR2 YNNKEL (reference sequence). The CDR3 consists of 16 residues. This CDR3 is CASSLQGQKTAGELFF. The CDR3 DNA sequence: TGTGCCAGCAGCCTACAGGGACAGAAAACGGCCGGGGAGCTGTTTTTT. The whole variable domain, remainder taken from reference TRBV3-1 and TRBJ2-2, is DTAVSQTPKYLVTQMGNDKSIKCEQNLGHDTMYWYKQDSKKFLKIMFSYNNKELIINETVPNRFSPKSPDKAHLNLHINSLELGDSAVYFCASSLQGQKTAGELFFGEGSRLTVL.

This clonotype was found many times. This chain links TRBV5-6 with TRBJ1-1, with 8 bases fitting TRBD1. Trimming removed 3 bases from V and 4 bases from J; junction bases left unmatched: 2. This CDR3 contains 13 residues. Germline CDR1 and CDR2: SGHDT and YYEEEE. The CDR3 coding sequence is TGTGCCAGCAGCTGGGACAGGCGCACTGAAGCTTTCTTT. It is translated as CASSWDRRTEAFF.

This clonotype was picked up many times. The CDR3 DNA follows: TGTGCCAGCAGTTTTCGGACGGCCCCCTACGAGCAGTACTTC. Its protein is CASSFRTAPYEQYF. The chain employs TRBV6-5 and TRBJ2-7; D uncertain. The germline CDR1 and CDR2 sequences are MNHEY and SVGAGI. Between the trimmed V and J ends, which lost 4 bases and 2 bases, there was a span of 12 bases. The length of the CDR3 is 14 residues.

This clonotype occurred many times. This rearrangement joins TRBV5-5 to TRBJ2-1; D is perhaps TRBD1 or TRBD2 (5 bases each). Trimming stripped 3 bases from V and 1 base from J, with 20 bases between. Germline V gives CDR1 SGHKS, CDR2 YYEKEE (reference sequence). The CDR3 has 18 residues. CDR3 DNA sequence: TGTGCCAGCAGCTCGCCAGGGAGTACTGCCGGGTCCTACAATGAGCAGTTCTTC. Its protein product is CASSSPGSTAGSYNEQFF. The full variable domain, with the rest looked up from reference TRBV5-5 and TRBJ2-1, is DAGVTQSPTHLIKTRGQQVTLRCSPISGHKSVSWYQQVLGQGPQFIFQYYEKEERGRGNFPDRFSARQFPNYSSELNVNALLLGDSALYLCASSSPGSTAGSYNEQFFGPGTRLTVL.